Here is one T cell receptor (beta chain) with its context. Antigen: not known. The sample is drawn from a study of response to subunit inactivated influenza vaccine. General study findings and limits: That few new T cells are recruited by each seasonal influenza vaccination was the authors' suggestion.

Each CDR3 protein gets one entry after TCRdb re-called the RT-PCR reads with MiXCR. In the table there are about 310,000 distinct CDR3 sequences, 20% to 25% of which are singletons. The CDR3 sequence is 14 residues long. The V gene end was trimmed by 2 bases and the J gene end by 8 bases; junction bases not matched to a gene: 4. The sample was PBMCs from blood, taken about 19 months after vaccination. The source is a man aged 50 to 69 who received an inactivated influenza vaccine. The chain employs TRBV12-3 or TRBV12-4 and TRBJ2-1, with 9 bases lining up with TRBD1. For the CDR3, the DNA is TGTGCCAGCAGTTTAAGGGACAGGGAGGATGAGCAGTTCTTC. The encoded protein is CASSLRDREDEQFF.